A selection of T cell receptor beta chains follows, all from one sample in a study of blood T cells in healthy people across ages. TCRdb redid the calling of the 5' RACE reads with MiXCR, one entry per CDR3 protein. This table has some 900,000 distinct CDR3 sequences, 48% appearing once. The sequenced sample consisted of blood. All receptors derive from a young man in good health. The CDR3 runs from the conserved cysteine through the conserved F or W. A D gene is named only where the DNA matches it firmly.

J: TRBJ2-7; V: TRBV5-1; D: .; CDR3: CASSSGQLSYEQYF
J: TRBJ2-3; V: TRBV20-1; D: TRBD2; CDR3: CSAPETSANTDTQYF
J: TRBJ2-2; V: TRBV29-1; D: .; CDR3: CSVTATGELFF
J: TRBJ2-1; V: TRBV7-2; D: TRBD1; CDR3: CASSLYAGTGPWEQFF
J: TRBJ2-1; V: TRBV18; D: TRBD1; CDR3: CASSPKVPQGAGGQFF
J: TRBJ2-3; V: TRBV4-2; D: TRBD2; CDR3: CASSPLAGGTIREQYF
J: TRBJ2-3; V: TRBV7-8; D: .; CDR3: CASSPAQGRDTQYF
J: TRBJ2-1; V: TRBV3-1; D: .; CDR3: CASSQGRLAANEQFF
J: TRBJ1-1; V: TRBV10-3; D: .; CDR3: CAISGDPSTEAFF
J: TRBJ2-3; V: TRBV10-3; D: TRBD1; CDR3: CAISEGTGGTDTQYF
J: .; V: TRBV6-1; D: TRBD2; CDR3: CASSGSGSIHNEQYF
J: TRBJ2-2; V: TRBV29-1; D: TRBD1; CDR3: CSVEGTANTGELFF
J: TRBJ2-3; V: TRBV29-1; D: TRBD1; CDR3: CSGDVRGQGPTDPQYF
J: TRBJ2-1; V: TRBV5-1; D: .; CDR3: CASSFGQTYNEQFF
J: TRBJ1-1; V: TRBV4-1; D: TRBD1; CDR3: CASSQIGQGAFNTEAFF
J: TRBJ1-1; V: TRBV4-1; D: .; CDR3: CASSHTFGTENTEAFF
J: TRBJ2-7; V: TRBV4-2; D: TRBD2; CDR3: CASSQAAGGEYEQYF
J: TRBJ1-4; V: TRBV3-1; D: .; CDR3: CASSQGLEEKLFF
J: TRBJ2-5; V: TRBV29-1; D: .; CDR3: CSVEGTVKTQYF
J: TRBJ2-1; V: TRBV10-3; D: .; CDR3: CAISEAVNPKSNEQFF
J: .; V: TRBV27; D: TRBD1; CDR3: CASSVSDRDEQYF
J: TRBJ2-6; V: TRBV27; D: TRBD1; CDR3: CASSSTDRLAGANVLTF
J: TRBJ1-2; V: TRBV15; D: TRBD1; CDR3: CATSETQGNGYGYTF
J: TRBJ2-7; V: TRBV18; D: TRBD2; CDR3: CASSPLAGGSHEQYF
J: TRBJ2-7; V: TRBV28; D: .; CDR3: CASRTGRYEQYF
J: TRBJ2-3; V: TRBV24-1; D: .; CDR3: CATRDLADTQYF
J: TRBJ2-7; V: TRBV9; D: TRBD2; CDR3: CASSVGNSGGAYEQYF
J: TRBJ1-2; V: TRBV7-2; D: .; CDR3: CASSIAPRSAGYTF
J: TRBJ1-6; V: TRBV6-5; D: TRBD1; CDR3: CASSPGGQISPLHF
J: TRBJ2-7; V: TRBV27; D: .; CDR3: CASSFKSGEQYF
J: TRBJ2-5; V: TRBV6-2/TRBV6-3; D: TRBD2; CDR3: CASSHGLAFGETQYF
J: .; V: TRBV27; D: .; CDR3: CASGHRESDEQYF
J: TRBJ2-1; V: TRBV9; D: TRBD2; CDR3: CASSVVTSGSYNEQFF
J: .; V: TRBV6-2/TRBV6-3; D: TRBD1; CDR3: CASSYSRLRTGVYNEQYF
J: TRBJ2-3; V: TRBV20-1; D: .; CDR3: CSARTGSSTDTQYF
J: TRBJ1-5; V: TRBV4-3; D: .; CDR3: CASSQPGNQPQHF
J: TRBJ1-1; V: TRBV14; D: .; CDR3: CASTRQLNTEAFF
J: TRBJ2-1; V: TRBV12-3/TRBV12-4; D: TRBD2; CDR3: CASSTGLAGEGEQFF
J: TRBJ1-2; V: TRBV2; D: .; CDR3: CASSALTGAYGYTF